The 23 T cell receptor beta chains below come from one sample, sequenced in a study of Ad26.COV2.S vaccination and SARS-CoV-2 variants. The sample's treatment: about 20 received Ad26.COV2.S at low or high dose, single or two shots; a few received placebo; per-sample allocation not given. All samples were drawn on day 63, counting from the first vaccine or placebo injection. The table came from immunoSEQ multiplex PCR; TCRdb's copy has only in-frame clones and leaves some out. The data hold nearly 400,000 clones, with approximately 91% observed a single time. This material consisted of peripheral blood, taken in a trial of Ad26.COV2.S vaccine versus placebo. The origin of the receptors is a person aged 18-60 years who received the Ad26.COV2.S COVID-19 vaccine or a placebo.

The rearrangement joins TRBV29-1 to TRBJ2-7, with D possibly matching TRBD1 (5 bases). Trimming took off 4 bases at V and 6 bases at J, with 19 bases between the two ends. This CDR3 comprises 14 residues. Germline V gene lookup returns CDR1 SQVTM and CDR2 ANQGSEA. CDR3 sequence: CSVVIGVIPFEQYF. Here the CDR3 DNA reads TGCAGCGTTGTTATAGGGGTAATCCCCTTCGAGCAGTACTTC.

The rearrangement links TRBV6-6 to TRBJ1-2, with 8 bases aligning to TRBD1. With 10 bases clipped from V and 6 bases from J, the junction kept 4 bases outside the gene matches. The CDR3 consists of 11 residues. CDR1 is MNHNY and CDR2 is SVGAGI in the germline V gene (reference sequence). CDR3 sequence: CAISGGDGYTF. The CDR3 nucleotides are TGTGCCATCTCAGGGGGCGATGGCTACACCTTC.

The chain couples TRBV10-3 to TRBJ2-2, with D possibly matching TRBD2 (5 bases). V was pared by 5 bases and J by 1 base, with 11 bases between. CDR3 length: 15 residues. Germline loops: CDR1 ENHRY, CDR2 SYGVKD. DNA for the CDR3: TGTGCCATCAGTCCCCGGACTCTGAACACCGGGGAGCTGTTTTTT. As protein: CAISPRTLNTGELFF.

The count of this clone is one. Other DNA sequences of this sample code for an identical CDR3. J is TRBJ2-7 and V is TRBV3-1 (or the pseudogene TRBV3-2), with 12 bases that match TRBD2. With V trimmed by 1 base and J by 3 bases, 1 base remained unmatched. Germline lookup yields CDR1 LGHDT and CDR2 YNNKEL (reference sequence). The CDR3 sequence is 15 residues long. The CDR3 DNA sequence: TGTGCCAGCAGCCAAGGACTAGCGGGAGTCTACGAGCAGTACTTC. This gives the protein CASSQGLAGVYEQYF.

About this clone: Distinct nucleotide sequences in the sample also encode this CDR3. This rearrangement joins TRBV3-1 (or the pseudogene TRBV3-2) to TRBJ1-5; tentatively, D is TRBD1 (5 bases). Germline V gives CDR1 LGHDT, CDR2 YNNKEL (reference sequence). The CDR3 loop spans 14 amino acids. The ends were cut back, 1 base at V and 4 bases at J, with 8 bases in the middle. The DNA for the CDR3 is TGTGCCAGCAGCCAAGCCGGGGGGAATCAGCCCCAGCATTTT. Translating it yields CASSQAGGNQPQHF.

The genes are TRBV28 and TRBJ2-1, with D maybe TRBD1 (6 bases). Germline V gene lookup returns CDR1 MDHEN and CDR2 SYDVKM. This CDR3 comprises 15 residues. The ends were cut back, 7 bases at V and 4 bases at J, with 17 bases in the middle. The CDR3 region is CASKPPGTTYNEQFF. In nucleotides, the CDR3 is TGTGCCAGCAAACCTCCCGGGACAACTTACAATGAGCAGTTCTTC.

The chain uses TRBV7-2 and TRBJ1-1, with 8 positions matching TRBD1. CDR3 size: 14 residues. CDR1 and CDR2 (germline): SGHTA, FQGNSA. The trim removed 5 bases at V and 0 bases at J, leaving 2 bases unmatched. CDR3 DNA: TGTGCCAGCAGCAGGGACAGGCTGAACACTGAAGCTTTCTTT. Translated, it gives CASSRDRLNTEAFF.

This chain uses TRBV7-9 with TRBJ1-5, with D unresolved. The V and J ends lost 5 bases and 1 base respectively, with 15 bases between them. Per the germline V gene, CDR1 is SEHNR and CDR2 is FQNEAQ (reference sequence). The CDR3 length is 16 residues. CDR3 sequence (DNA): TGTGCCAGCAGCCACGGGGTAGGCCCAAGCAATCAGCCCCAGCATTTT. This codes for CASSHGVGPSNQPQHF.

The gene calls are TRBV3-1 (or the pseudogene TRBV3-2) and TRBJ1-1; TRBD1 matches at 8 bases. The CDR3 sequence is 13 residues long. Germline values: CDR1 LGHDT, CDR2 YNNKEL (reference sequence). V dropped 2 bases and J dropped 11; count of bases not matched to a gene: 7. CDR3 coding DNA: TGTGCCAGCAGCCAACGTGGACAGGGATGGGCTTTCTTT. Translation gives CASSQRGQGWAFF.

The V call is TRBV27, the J call TRBJ1-1; 9 nucleotides line up with TRBD1. The CDR3 runs to 12 residues. J lost 8 bases, V lost 5 bases, and 3 bases had no gene match. Looked up from germline, CDR1 is MNHEY and CDR2 is SMNVEV (reference sequence). CDR3 in amino acids: CASSPGTGEAFF. The CDR3 DNA reads as TGTGCCAGCAGTCCTGGGACAGGGGAAGCTTTCTTT.

The sample holds one count of this clone. The chain joins TRBV4-3 to TRBJ2-1; D not resolved. Looked up from germline, CDR1 is LGHNA and CDR2 is YSLEER. The CDR3 runs 17 residues. Trimming cost V 0 bases and J 2 bases, with 14 bases left between them. In DNA, the CDR3 is TGCGCCAGCAGCCAAGAACTTAATGCAGTTGCCTACAATGAGCAGTTCTTC. Residues: CASSQELNAVAYNEQFF.

The rearrangement joins TRBV7-8 to TRBJ2-4, with D possibly being TRBD1 or TRBD2 (5 bases each). This CDR3 is built from 23 residues. The V gene lost 5 bases and the J gene lost 0 bases, with 35 bases spanning the gap. Germline values: CDR1 SGHVS, CDR2 FQNEAQ. CDR3 DNA: TGTGCCAGCAGCCCTAGGGGTAGTTCTTCCCGACTACCACCCCCCTCAGCCAAAAACATTCAGTACTTC. Translation gives CASSPRGSSSRLPPPSAKNIQYF.

The chain uses TRBV5-1 and TRBJ1-5; no reliable D call. Germline assignment: CDR1 SGHRS and CDR2 YFSETQ. The V end lost 0 bases, the J end lost 3 bases, and 10 bases lay between the germline ends. There are 15 residues in the CDR3. CDR3 DNA sequence: TGCGCCAGCAGCTTGGGGGCAGGAATCAATCAGCCCCAGCATTTT. As protein: CASSLGAGINQPQHF. The full variable domain, in which reference TRBV5-1 and TRBJ1-5 provide the parts outside the CDR3, is KAGVTQTPRYLIKTRGQQVTLSCSPISGHRSVSWYQQTPGQGLQFLFEYFSETQRNKGNFPGRFSGRQFSNSRSEMNVSTLELGDSALYLCASSLGAGINQPQHFGDGTRLSIL.

The chain links TRBV3-1 (or the pseudogene TRBV3-2) to TRBJ2-3; D possibly uses TRBD1 or TRBD2 (5 bases each). This CDR3 contains 15 residues. Trimming took 0 bases from V and 6 from J, leaving 13 bases between them. The germline V gene encodes CDR1 LGHDT and CDR2 YNNKEL (reference sequence). The DNA for the CDR3 is TGTGCCAGCAGCCAAGATCCGGGGCAAGTTGATACGCAGTATTTT. This codes for CASSQDPGQVDTQYF.

The chain uses TRBV5-1 and TRBJ2-1, with 7 bases identical to TRBD2. Germline CDR1 reads SGHRS; CDR2 reads YFSETQ. The trim removed 1 base at V and 5 bases at J, leaving 6 bases unmatched. The CDR3 length is 15 residues. The CDR3 coding sequence is TGCGCCAGCAGCTTGACCCTAGCGGAAAACAATGAGCAGTTCTTC. Amino acids: CASSLTLAENNEQFF.

This chain connects TRBV13 to TRBJ2-5; maybe TRBD2 (6 bases). CDR1 PRHDT and CDR2 FYEKMQ come from the germline V gene (reference sequence). The CDR3 extends over 15 amino acids. Trimming cost V 4 bases and J 1 base, with 13 bases left between them. The CDR3 protein is CASSSHPGGQETQYF. The CDR3 DNA sequence: TGTGCCAGCAGCTCCCACCCCGGGGGCCAAGAGACCCAGTACTTC.

The chain joins TRBV7-9 to TRBJ2-2; D remains ambiguous. V shed 1 base and J shed 0 bases, with 12 bases lying between them. Germline V CDR1 and CDR2: SEHNR, FQNEAQ (reference sequence). The CDR3 consists of 17 residues. CDR3 nucleotides: TGTGCCAGCAGCTTAGGGGCGGTGAGCCCGAACACCGGGGAGCTGTTTTTT. Amino acid sequence: CASSLGAVSPNTGELFF. The full variable domain, in which reference TRBV7-9 and TRBJ2-2 provide the parts outside the CDR3, is DTGVSQNPRHKITKRGQNVTFRCDPISEHNRLYWYRQTLGQGPEFLTYFQNEAQLEKSRLLSDRFSAERPKGSFSTLEIQRTEQGDSAMYLCASSLGAVSPNTGELFFGEGSRLTVL.

The rearrangement links TRBV5-1 to TRBJ2-7; D unclear. From germline, CDR1 is SGHRS and CDR2 YFSETQ. The CDR3 runs 12 residues. Trimming took off 0 bases at V and 6 bases at J, with 7 bases between the two ends. DNA of the CDR3: TGCGCCAGCAGCTTGGAGGGTCGCGAGCAGTACTTC. Residues: CASSLEGREQYF.

The CDR3 DNA is TGTGCCAGCAGCTTAGGGCACAGCTCTGGAAACACCATATATTTT. Translated, it gives CASSLGHSSGNTIYF. The chain has TRBV7-9 and TRBJ1-3; no clear D. Trimming took off 1 base at V and 0 bases at J, with 7 bases between the two ends. The CDR3 sequence is 15 residues long. Germline V gene sequence: CDR1 SEHNR, CDR2 FQNEAQ (reference sequence).

V is TRBV14 and J is TRBJ1-1; the D gene is possibly TRBD1 (5 bases). Between the trimmed V and J ends, which lost 0 bases and 1 base, there was a span of 9 bases. CDR1 SGHDN and CDR2 FVKESK come from the germline V gene. The CDR3 extends over 15 amino acids. CDR3 amino acids: CASSQDRQRNTEAFF. The CDR3 coding sequence is TGTGCCAGCAGCCAAGATAGACAGAGGAACACTGAAGCTTTCTTT.

This sequence joins TRBV10-3 and TRBJ2-7, with 11 bases lining up with TRBD2. Germline V gene sequence: CDR1 ENHRY, CDR2 SYGVKD. This CDR3 is 16 amino acids long. With 3 bases clipped from V and 1 base from J, the junction kept 5 bases outside the gene matches. CDR3 coding DNA: TGTGCCATCAGTGACCCTCTAGCGGGAGGTTCCTACGAGCAGTACTTC. This gives the protein CAISDPLAGGSYEQYF.

Written as DNA, the CDR3 is TGTGCCAGCAGCTTAGAGGGGTGGGTGAAAGCTTTCTTT. Protein product: CASSLEGWVKAFF. This chain joins TRBV7-9 and TRBJ1-1; the D gene is possibly TRBD1 (5 bases). CDR3 length: 13 amino acids. Germline CDR1 and CDR2: SEHNR and FQNEAQ (reference sequence). With 1 base removed from V and 9 bases from J, the gap between germline ends came to 12 bases.

This sequence joins TRBV19 and TRBJ2-1, with D possibly being TRBD2 (5 bases). Germline CDR1 reads LNHDA; CDR2 reads SQIVND (reference sequence). CDR3 length: 15 residues. The V end was cut by 5 bases, the J end by 4 bases, with 15 bases between. DNA of the CDR3: TGTGCCAGTAGTCCCGGGGTAGCTGTATACAATGAGCAGTTCTTC. It specifies CASSPGVAVYNEQFF.